Listed below are T cell receptor beta chains from one sample, sequenced in a study of CD8+CD57+ T cells in acquired aplastic anemia. TCRdb processed the reads anew with MiXCR; each CDR3 protein has one entry. The sample comprises roughly 190,000 distinct CDR3 sequences, 54% of which are singletons, and more than 15% rests with the top ten. The sample comprised sorted CD4+, CD8+, or CD8+CD57+ T cells (not recorded which) from PBMCs. Receptor source: a human donor in good health, serving as a control. CDR3s leave out the opening cysteine and the closing phenylalanine or tryptophan.

V	J	CDR3
TRBV15	TRBJ1-3	ATSREGDSLNTIY
TRBV10-1	TRBJ2-5	ASSPGGKETQY
TRBV20-1	TRBJ1-6	SAARGANSPLH
TRBV20-1	TRBJ1-3	SARQGGTGNTIY
TRBV20-1	TRBJ2-1	SARDLGTGKTNEQF
TRBV7-2	TRBJ1-2	ASSRGGGDGYT
TRBV7-6	TRBJ2-5	ASSPDRSNQPQY
TRBV20-1	TRBJ2-3	SARGRERDTQY
TRBV7-2	TRBJ1-6	ASSLGGASALSSPLH
TRBV29-1	TRBJ1-2	SVGNGNT
TRBV2	TRBJ2-5	ASSEVSSGTQY
TRBV12-3/TRBV12-4	TRBJ1-2	ASSFGTGGGYT
TRBV10-3	TRBJ2-5	AIRGLAGGPQGATQY
TRBV9	TRBJ1-2	ASRRQGAMGYT
TRBV7-7	TRBJ2-5	ASSPNLGGEETQY
TRBV7-9	TRBJ1-2	ASSDDNKLYT
TRBV29-1	TRBJ1-5	SVSTDGGSSQPQH
TRBV7-2	TRBJ2-2	ASSQTPGQLGELF
TRBV4-1	TRBJ2-3	ASSQEGPGGTDTQY
TRBV18	TRBJ1-3	ASSPQDTLTGNTMY
TRBV20-1	TRBJ1-2	SARDAGTGGGYGYT
TRBV9	TRBJ1-6	ASSAPGRNGNSPLH
TRBV15	TRBJ2-7	ATGTSGYYEQY
TRBV10-1	TRBJ2-5	ASYYPTGGETQY
TRBV6-5	TRBJ2-3	ASSYGAGGLTDTQY
TRBV6-4	TRBJ2-4	ASKCWAGCLAKNIQY
TRBV19	TRBJ2-6	ASSITGGSGANVLT
TRBV5-8	TRBJ2-5	ASSLEETQY
TRBV19	TRBJ1-3	ASNKPGHTIY
TRBV25-1	TRBJ1-4	ASRTGLEKLF
TRBV5-1	TRBJ2-7	ASSFEGAPNYEQY
TRBV2	TRBJ2-2	ASRLLAITGELF
TRBV20-1	TRBJ2-7	SARGLAYEQY
TRBV10-2	TRBJ2-3	ASNAGTGGRTDTQY
TRBV7-8	TRBJ1-5	ASAPGDSNQPQH
TRBV5-1	TRBJ1-6	ASSLPPDSGRSPLH
TRBV6-5	TRBJ1-1	ASSFSTGVGTEAF
TRBV9	TRBJ1-2	ASSEGRYYGYT
TRBV7-2	TRBJ2-7	ASSFGTGGLYEQY
TRBV2	TRBJ2-6	ASSQVGTSSGANVLT
TRBV20-1	TRBJ1-2	SARPGNFGYT
TRBV2	TRBJ1-6	ASSSGLEGSPLH
TRBV7-9	TRBJ2-3	ASSLPRGGTDTQY
TRBV19	TRBJ2-7	ASSIGRQGGISYEQY
TRBV5-1	TRBJ2-2	ASRGNRQGNTGELF
TRBV9	TRBJ2-5	ASSASSTETQY
TRBV7-9	TRBJ1-1	ASSLTGWNTEAF
TRBV12-3/TRBV12-4	TRBJ1-5	ASSRDDQPQH
TRBV19	TRBJ2-7	ASRHGQGMGYEQY
TRBV7-6	TRBJ2-3	ASSSWTSGASDTQY
TRBV20-1	TRBJ1-2	SAGQVYGYT
TRBV20-1	TRBJ1-2	SASPGQGTNYGYT
TRBV11-2	TRBJ2-3	ASCGTAGDTQY
TRBV20-1	NA	SARDRNYEQY